The next 2 T cell receptor beta chains were all read from a single sample in a study of human T cells and chemical hapten exposure. Using its own MiXCR run on the RACE reads, TCRdb lists one record per CDR3 protein. The sample holds tens of thousands of distinct CDR3 sequences, 3.7% seen once. The sample's time point: healthy volunteer bleed at 6 weeks. Total RNA was isolated from whole blood that had not been fractionated. Material for sequencing was whole blood. These TCRs come from a human donor in good health. Some clones in this sample may be carry-over from other donors' samples.

This clonotype appeared many times. This rearrangement joins TRBV19 to TRBJ1-2; the D gene is possibly TRBD1 (5 bases). This CDR3 is built from 15 residues. Germline lookup yields CDR1 LNHDA and CDR2 SQIVND (reference sequence). V was trimmed by 4 bases and J by 4 bases, leaving 16 bases between them. The CDR3 region has the DNA TGTGCCAGTAGTACAGTCAAGGGGCCAGGCTATGGCTACACCTTC. This codes for CASSTVKGPGYGYTF.

This chain joins TRBV6-6 and TRBJ1-2; a weak D match, TRBD1 (5 bases). V was clipped by 6 bases and J by 6 bases, with 17 bases between them. The germline CDR1 and CDR2 sequences are MNHNY and SVGAGI (reference sequence). This CDR3 spans 14 amino acids. CDR3 protein: CASRPGGPQDGYTF. CDR3 coding DNA: TGTGCCAGCAGGCCCGGGGGTCCTCAGGATGGCTACACCTTC.